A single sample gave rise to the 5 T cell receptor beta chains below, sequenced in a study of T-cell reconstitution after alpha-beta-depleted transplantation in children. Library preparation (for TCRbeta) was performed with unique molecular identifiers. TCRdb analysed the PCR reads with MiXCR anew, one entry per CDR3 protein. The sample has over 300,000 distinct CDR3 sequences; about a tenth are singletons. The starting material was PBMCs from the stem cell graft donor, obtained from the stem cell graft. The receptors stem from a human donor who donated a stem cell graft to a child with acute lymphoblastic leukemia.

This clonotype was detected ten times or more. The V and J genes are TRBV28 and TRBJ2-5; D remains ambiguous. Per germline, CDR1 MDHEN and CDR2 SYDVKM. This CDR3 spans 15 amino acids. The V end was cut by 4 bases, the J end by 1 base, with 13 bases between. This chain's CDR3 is CASSSATPLQETQYF. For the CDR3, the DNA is TGTGCCAGCAGTTCCGCAACACCACTCCAAGAGACCCAGTACTTC.

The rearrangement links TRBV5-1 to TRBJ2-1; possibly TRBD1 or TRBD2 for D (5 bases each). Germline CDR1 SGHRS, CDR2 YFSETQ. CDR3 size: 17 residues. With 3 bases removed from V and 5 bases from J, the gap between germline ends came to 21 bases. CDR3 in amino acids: CASSSGGLGRLNNEQFF. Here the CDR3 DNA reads TGCGCCAGCAGCTCCGGAGGTTTGGGACGCCTTAACAATGAGCAGTTCTTC.

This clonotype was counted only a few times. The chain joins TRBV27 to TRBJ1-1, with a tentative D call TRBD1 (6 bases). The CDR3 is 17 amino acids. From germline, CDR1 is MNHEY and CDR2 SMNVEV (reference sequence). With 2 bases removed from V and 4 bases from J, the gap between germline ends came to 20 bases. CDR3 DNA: TGTGCCAGCAGTTTAGAAGGGATGTGGGGAGGGGGCACTGAAGCTTTCTTT. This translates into CASSLEGMWGGGTEAFF.

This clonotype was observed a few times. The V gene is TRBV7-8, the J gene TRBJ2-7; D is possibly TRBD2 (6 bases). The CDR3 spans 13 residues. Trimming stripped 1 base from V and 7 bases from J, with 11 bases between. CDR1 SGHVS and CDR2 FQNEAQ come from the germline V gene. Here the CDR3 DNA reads TGTGCCAGCAGCTTAGTTGGCGGAGGGGAGCAGTACTTC. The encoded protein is CASSLVGGGEQYF.

CDR3 region: CASSVEAGSSSYNEQFF. For the CDR3, the DNA is TGTGCCAGCAGCGTAGAAGCGGGCTCGAGCTCCTACAATGAGCAGTTCTTC. The rearrangement joins TRBV9 to TRBJ2-1, with a weak D call TRBD2 (6 bases). The CDR3 runs 17 residues. V was trimmed by 0 bases and J by 0 bases, leaving 13 bases between them. CDR1 and CDR2 from the germline V gene are SGDLS and YYNGEE. The full variable domain, completed using reference TRBV9 and TRBJ2-1, is DSGVTQTPKHLITATGQRVTLRCSPRSGDLSVYWYQQSLDQGLQFLIQYYNGEERAKGNILERFSAQQFPDLHSELNLSSLELGDSALYFCASSVEAGSSSYNEQFFGPGTRLTVL.